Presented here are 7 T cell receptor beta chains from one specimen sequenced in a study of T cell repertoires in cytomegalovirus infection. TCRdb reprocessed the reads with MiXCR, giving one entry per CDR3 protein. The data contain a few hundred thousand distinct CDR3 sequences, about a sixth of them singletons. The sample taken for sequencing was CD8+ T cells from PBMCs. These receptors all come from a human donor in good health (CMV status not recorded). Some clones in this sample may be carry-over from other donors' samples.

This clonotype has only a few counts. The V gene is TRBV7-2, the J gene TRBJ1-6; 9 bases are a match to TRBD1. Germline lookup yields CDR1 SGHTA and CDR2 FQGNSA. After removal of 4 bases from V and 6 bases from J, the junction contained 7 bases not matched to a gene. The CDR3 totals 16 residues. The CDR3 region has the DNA TGTGCCAGCAGCTGGGCCGGACAGGGGATTAATTCACCCCTCCACTTT. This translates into CASSWAGQGINSPLHF.

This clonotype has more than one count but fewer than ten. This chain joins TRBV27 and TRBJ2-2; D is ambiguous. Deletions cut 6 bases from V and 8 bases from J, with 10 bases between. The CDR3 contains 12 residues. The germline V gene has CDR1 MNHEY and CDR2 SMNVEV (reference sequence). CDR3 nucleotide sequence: TGTGCCAGCAGCAGGTCCGAGGGGGAGCTGTTTTTT. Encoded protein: CASSRSEGELFF.

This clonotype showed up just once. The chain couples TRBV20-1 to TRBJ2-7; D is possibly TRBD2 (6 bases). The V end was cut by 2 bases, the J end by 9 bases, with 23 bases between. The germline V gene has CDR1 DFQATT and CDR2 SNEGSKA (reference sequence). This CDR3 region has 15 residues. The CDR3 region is CSARSVNTSPGGQYF. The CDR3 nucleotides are TGCAGTGCTAGATCGGTAAACACTAGCCCTGGGGGGCAGTACTTC.

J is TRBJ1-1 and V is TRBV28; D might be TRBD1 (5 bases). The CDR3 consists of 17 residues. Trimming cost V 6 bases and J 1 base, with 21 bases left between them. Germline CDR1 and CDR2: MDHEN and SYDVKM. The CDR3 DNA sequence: TGTGCCAGCAGCCCGACTTGGGGACTTGGGGGGAACACTGAAGCTTTCTTT. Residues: CASSPTWGLGGNTEAFF.

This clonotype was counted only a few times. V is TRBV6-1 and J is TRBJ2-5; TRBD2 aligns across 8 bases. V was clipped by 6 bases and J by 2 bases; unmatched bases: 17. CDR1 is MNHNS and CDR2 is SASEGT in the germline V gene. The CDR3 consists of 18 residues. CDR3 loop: CASSEQYGGGLSQETQYF. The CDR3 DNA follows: TGTGCCAGCAGCGAGCAATATGGCGGGGGGCTCTCACAAGAGACCCAGTACTTC.

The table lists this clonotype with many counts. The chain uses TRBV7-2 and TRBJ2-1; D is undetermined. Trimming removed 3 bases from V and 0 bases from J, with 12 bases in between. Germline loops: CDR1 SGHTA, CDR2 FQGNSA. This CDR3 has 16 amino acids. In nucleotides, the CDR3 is TGTGCCAGCAGCTTCGTTGCCGGCGGCTCCTACAATGAGCAGTTCTTC. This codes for CASSFVAGGSYNEQFF.

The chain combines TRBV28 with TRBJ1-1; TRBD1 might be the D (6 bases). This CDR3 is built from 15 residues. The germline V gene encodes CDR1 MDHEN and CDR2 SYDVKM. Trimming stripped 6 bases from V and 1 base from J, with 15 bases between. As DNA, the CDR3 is TGTGCCAGCAGCAGGGTGGGGACACCGAACACTGAAGCTTTCTTT. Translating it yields CASSRVGTPNTEAFF.